Below are 6 T cell receptor beta chains sequenced from a single sample in a study of T cell changes during pregnancy in multiple sclerosis. Some clones are missing from TCRdb's copy, which holds only in-frame ones; the method was immunoSEQ multiplex PCR. Here the sample spans under 100,000 clones, about 94% being singletons. Sequencing used peripheral blood, obtained in the third trimester of pregnancy. Source of these receptors: a female donor with multiple sclerosis, enrolled in a pregnancy study.

The rearrangement links TRBV5-4 to TRBJ2-7; D is possibly TRBD1 (6 bases). Germline V gene data show CDR1 as SGHNT and CDR2 as YYREEE (reference sequence). With 4 bases removed from V and 2 bases from J, the gap between germline ends came to 16 bases. The CDR3 consists of 15 residues. In DNA, the CDR3 is TGTGCCAGCAGCAAAACAGGGAACCAACCCTACGAGCAGTACTTC. Translation: CASSKTGNQPYEQYF.

The V call is TRBV30, the J call TRBJ2-3, with D uncertain. Between the trimmed V and J ends, which lost 2 bases and 5 bases, there was a span of 8 bases. The CDR3 length is 12 residues. Germline V CDR1 and CDR2: GTSNPN, SVGIG (reference sequence). This CDR3 reads CAWSTGGDTQYF. CDR3 sequence (DNA): TGTGCCTGGAGTACCGGCGGAGATACGCAGTATTTT.

The CDR3 region is CASSKLSGQGNQPQHF. The CDR3 nucleotides are TGTGCCAGTAGTAAGCTGAGTGGGCAGGGGAATCAGCCCCAGCATTTT. The rearrangement links TRBV19 to TRBJ1-5; D may be TRBD1 (6 bases). From germline, CDR1 is LNHDA and CDR2 SQIVND (reference sequence). Between the trimmed V and J ends, which lost 4 bases and 4 bases, there was a span of 17 bases. CDR3 length: 16 amino acids.

The rearrangement joins TRBV11-2 to TRBJ2-1, with a weak D call TRBD2 (5 bases). V was cut by 1 base and J by 0 bases, with 10 bases left in between. This CDR3 region has 16 residues. Germline assignment: CDR1 SGHAT and CDR2 FQNNGV. CDR3 in amino acids: CASSLGGLNSYNEQFF. CDR3 nucleotides: TGTGCCAGCAGCTTAGGTGGACTCAACTCCTACAATGAGCAGTTCTTC.

This chain links TRBV10-3 with TRBJ2-7; a possible D gene is TRBD1 (8 bases). V lost 11 bases and J lost 4, with 15 bases in between. Germline V CDR1 and CDR2: ENHRY, SYGVKD. The length of the CDR3 is 12 residues. CDR3 sequence reads: CAGGGQAYEQYF. CDR3 nucleotides: TGTGCCGGGGGGGGACAGGCATACGAGCAGTACTTC.

The V and J genes are TRBV14 and TRBJ2-7; a possible D gene is TRBD1 (5 bases). Deletions cut 4 bases from V and 2 bases from J, with 9 bases between. The germline V gene has CDR1 SGHDN and CDR2 FVKESK. There are 13 residues in the CDR3. Here the CDR3 reads CASSLETAYEQYF. CDR3 in DNA: TGTGCCAGCAGCCTAGAGACAGCCTACGAGCAGTACTTC. The whole variable domain, filled in from reference TRBV14 and TRBJ2-7, reads EAGVTQFPSHSVIEKGQTVTLRCDPISGHDNLYWYRRVMGKEIKFLLHFVKESKQDESGMPNNRFLAERTGGTYSTLKVQPAELEDSGVYFCASSLETAYEQYFGPGTRLTVT.